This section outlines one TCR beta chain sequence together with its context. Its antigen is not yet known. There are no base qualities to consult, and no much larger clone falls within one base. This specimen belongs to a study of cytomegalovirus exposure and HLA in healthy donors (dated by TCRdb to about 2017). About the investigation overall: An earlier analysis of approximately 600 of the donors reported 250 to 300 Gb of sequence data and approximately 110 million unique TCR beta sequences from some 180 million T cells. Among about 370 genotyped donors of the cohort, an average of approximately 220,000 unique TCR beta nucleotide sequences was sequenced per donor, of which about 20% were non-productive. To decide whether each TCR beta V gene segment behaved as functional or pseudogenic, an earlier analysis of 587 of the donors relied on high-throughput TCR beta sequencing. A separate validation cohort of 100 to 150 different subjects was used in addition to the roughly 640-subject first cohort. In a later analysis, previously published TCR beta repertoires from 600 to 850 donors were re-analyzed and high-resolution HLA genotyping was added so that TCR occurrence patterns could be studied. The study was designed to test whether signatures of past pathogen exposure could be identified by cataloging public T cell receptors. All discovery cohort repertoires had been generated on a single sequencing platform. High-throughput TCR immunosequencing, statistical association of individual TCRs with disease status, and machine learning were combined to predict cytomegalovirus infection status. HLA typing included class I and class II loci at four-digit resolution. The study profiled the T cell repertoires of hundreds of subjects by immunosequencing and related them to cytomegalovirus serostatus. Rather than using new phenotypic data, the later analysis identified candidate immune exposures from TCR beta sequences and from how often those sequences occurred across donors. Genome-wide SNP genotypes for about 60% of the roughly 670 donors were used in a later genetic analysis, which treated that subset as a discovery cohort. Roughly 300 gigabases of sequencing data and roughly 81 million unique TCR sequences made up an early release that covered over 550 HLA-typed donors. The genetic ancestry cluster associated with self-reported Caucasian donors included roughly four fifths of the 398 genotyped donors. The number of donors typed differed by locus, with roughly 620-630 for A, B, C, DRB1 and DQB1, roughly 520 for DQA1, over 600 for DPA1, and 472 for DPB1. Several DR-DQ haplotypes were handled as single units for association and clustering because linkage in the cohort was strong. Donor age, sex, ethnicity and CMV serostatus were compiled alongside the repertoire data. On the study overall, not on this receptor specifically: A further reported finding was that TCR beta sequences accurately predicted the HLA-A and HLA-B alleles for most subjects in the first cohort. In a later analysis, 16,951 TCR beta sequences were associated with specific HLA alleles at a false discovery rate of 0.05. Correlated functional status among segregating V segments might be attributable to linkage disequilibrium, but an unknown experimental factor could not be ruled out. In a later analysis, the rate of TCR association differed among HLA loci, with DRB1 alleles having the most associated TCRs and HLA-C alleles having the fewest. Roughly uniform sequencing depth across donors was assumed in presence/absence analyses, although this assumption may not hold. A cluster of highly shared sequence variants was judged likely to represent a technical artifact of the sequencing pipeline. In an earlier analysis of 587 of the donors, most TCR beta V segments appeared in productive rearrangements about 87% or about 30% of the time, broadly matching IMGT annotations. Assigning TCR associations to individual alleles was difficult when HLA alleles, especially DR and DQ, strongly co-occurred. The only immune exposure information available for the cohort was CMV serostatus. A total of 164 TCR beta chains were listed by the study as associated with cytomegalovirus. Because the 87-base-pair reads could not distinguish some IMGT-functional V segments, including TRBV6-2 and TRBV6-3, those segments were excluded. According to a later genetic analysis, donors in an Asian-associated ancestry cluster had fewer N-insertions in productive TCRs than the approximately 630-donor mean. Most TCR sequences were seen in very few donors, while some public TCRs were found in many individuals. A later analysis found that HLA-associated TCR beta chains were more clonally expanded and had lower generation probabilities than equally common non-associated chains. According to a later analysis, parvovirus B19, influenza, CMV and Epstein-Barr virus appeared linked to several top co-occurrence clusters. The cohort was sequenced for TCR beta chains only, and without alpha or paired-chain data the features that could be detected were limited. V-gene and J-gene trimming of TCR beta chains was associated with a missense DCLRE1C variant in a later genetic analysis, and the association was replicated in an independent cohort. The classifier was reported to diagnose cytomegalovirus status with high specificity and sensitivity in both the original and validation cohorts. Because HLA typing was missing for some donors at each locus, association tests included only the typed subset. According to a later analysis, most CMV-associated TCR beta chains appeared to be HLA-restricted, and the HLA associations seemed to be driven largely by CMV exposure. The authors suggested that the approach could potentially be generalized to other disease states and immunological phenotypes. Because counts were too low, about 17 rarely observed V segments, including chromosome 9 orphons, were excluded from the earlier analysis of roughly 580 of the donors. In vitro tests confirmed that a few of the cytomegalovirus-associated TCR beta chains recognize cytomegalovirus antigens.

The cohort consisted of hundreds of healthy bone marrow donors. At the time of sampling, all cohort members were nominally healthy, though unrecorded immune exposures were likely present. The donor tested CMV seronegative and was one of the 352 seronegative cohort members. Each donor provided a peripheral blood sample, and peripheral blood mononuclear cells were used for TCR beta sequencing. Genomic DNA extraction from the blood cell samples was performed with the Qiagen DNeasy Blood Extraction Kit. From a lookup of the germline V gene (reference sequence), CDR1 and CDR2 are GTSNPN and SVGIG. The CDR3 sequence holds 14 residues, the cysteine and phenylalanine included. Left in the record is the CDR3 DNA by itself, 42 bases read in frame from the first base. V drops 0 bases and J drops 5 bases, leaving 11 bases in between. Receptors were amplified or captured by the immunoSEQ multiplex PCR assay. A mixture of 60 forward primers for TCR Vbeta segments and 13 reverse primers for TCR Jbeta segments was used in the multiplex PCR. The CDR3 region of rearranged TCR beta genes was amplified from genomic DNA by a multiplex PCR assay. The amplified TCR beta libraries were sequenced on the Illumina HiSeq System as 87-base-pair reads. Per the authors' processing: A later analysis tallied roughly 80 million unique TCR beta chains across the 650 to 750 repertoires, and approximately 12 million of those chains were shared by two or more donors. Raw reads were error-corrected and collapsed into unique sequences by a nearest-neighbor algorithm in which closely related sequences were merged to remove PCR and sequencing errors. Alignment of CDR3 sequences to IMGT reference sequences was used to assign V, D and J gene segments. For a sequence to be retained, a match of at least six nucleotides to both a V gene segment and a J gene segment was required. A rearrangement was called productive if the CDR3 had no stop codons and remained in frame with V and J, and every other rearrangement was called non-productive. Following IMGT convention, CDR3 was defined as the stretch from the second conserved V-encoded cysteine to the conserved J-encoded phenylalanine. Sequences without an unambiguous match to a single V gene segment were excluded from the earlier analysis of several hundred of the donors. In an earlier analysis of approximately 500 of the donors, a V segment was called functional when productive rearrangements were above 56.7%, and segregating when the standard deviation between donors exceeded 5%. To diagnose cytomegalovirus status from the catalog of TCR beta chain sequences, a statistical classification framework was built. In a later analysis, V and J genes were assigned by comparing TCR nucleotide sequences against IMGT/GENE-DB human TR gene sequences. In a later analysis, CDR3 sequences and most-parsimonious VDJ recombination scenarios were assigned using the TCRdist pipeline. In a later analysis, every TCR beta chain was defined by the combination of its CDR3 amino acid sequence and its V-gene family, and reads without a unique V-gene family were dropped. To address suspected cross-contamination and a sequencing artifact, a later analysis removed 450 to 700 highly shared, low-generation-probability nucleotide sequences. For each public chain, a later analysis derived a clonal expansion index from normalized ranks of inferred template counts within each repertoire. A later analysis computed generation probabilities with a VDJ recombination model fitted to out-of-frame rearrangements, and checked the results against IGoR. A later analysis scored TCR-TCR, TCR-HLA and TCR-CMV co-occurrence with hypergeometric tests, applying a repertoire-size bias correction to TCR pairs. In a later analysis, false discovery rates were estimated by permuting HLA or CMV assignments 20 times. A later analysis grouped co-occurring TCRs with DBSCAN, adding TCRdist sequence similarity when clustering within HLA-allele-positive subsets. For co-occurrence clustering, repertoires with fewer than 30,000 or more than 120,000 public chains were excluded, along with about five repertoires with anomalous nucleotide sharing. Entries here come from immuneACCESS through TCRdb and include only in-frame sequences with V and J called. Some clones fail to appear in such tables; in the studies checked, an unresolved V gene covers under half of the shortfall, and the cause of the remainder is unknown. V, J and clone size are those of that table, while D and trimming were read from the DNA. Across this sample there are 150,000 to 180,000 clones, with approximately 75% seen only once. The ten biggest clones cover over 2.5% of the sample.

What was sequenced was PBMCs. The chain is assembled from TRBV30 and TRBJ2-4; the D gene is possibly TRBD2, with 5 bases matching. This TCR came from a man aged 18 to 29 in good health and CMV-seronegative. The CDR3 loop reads CAWSVWGEQNIQYF. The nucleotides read TGTGCCTGGAGTGTTTGGGGAGAGCAAAACATTCAGTACTTC.